These T cell receptor beta chains were read from a single sample in a study of T cells in Graves' hyperthyroidism and ophthalmopathy. TCRdb reprocessed the multiplex PCR reads via MiXCR and lists one record per CDR3 protein. The sample includes hundreds of thousands of distinct CDR3 sequences, 14% of them seen just once. Material: blood. Receptors originate from a woman aged 18-29 years with Graves' hyperthyroidism. Each CDR3 is given with its conserved first and last residue. The D gene is left open where the match is weak. Part of the rows lack a size; the others show once, few, many or a class for expanded clones.

j_call clone_size d_call v_call cdr3_nt cdr3_aa
TRBJ2-7 few NA TRBV20-1 TGCAGTGCTAGTCGCAGGGCCTACGAGCAGTACTTC CSASRRAYEQYF
TRBJ2-3 NA TRBD2 TRBV5-6 TGTGCCAGCAGCTTGGGCGTAGCTAGCGGACCGAGCACAGATACGCAGTATTTT CASSLGVASGPSTDTQYF
TRBJ1-3 few TRBD1 TRBV2 TGTGCCAGTCTACAGGGGAGCTCTGGAGACACCATATATTTT CASLQGSSGDTIYF
TRBJ1-5 NA TRBD1 TRBV7-9 TGTGCCAGCAGCTCGGACAGGTTAGCAGGACAGCCCCAGCATTTT CASSSDRLAGQPQHF
TRBJ2-4 NA NA TRBV7-3 TGTGCCAGCAGCTTAACGGGAGGTCTAGGACGGAACATTCAGTACTTC CASSLTGGLGRNIQYF
TRBJ2-5 NA NA TRBV6-1 TGTGCCAGCAGGGACGGGGGCACGGAGACCCAGTACTTC CASRDGGTETQYF
TRBJ1-5 NA NA TRBV7-2 TGTGCCAGCAGCCACGGACCCCAGCCCCAGCATTTT CASSHGPQPQHF
TRBJ2-1 few NA TRBV28 TGTGCCAGCAGTACCCGGACAGTTCCGAACGATTACAATGAGCAGTTCTTC CASSTRTVPNDYNEQFF
TRBJ2-7 many TRBD2 TRBV3-1 TGTGCCAGCAGCCCCGGTATTTTGGGGGGGTACTACGAGCAGTACTTC CASSPGILGGYYEQYF
TRBJ2-1 many NA TRBV29-1 TGCAGCGTTGACAGGGGAGAGGATGTTGATGAGCAGTTCTTC CSVDRGEDVDEQFF
TRBJ1-5 NA TRBD1 TRBV24-1 TGTGCCACCAGTGATGGGACAGGGGGGGATCAGCCCCAGCATTTT CATSDGTGGDQPQHF
TRBJ2-2 few NA TRBV19 TGTGCCAGTAATTTCGCACTGAACACCGGGGAGCTGTTTTTT CASNFALNTGELFF
TRBJ2-5 few NA TRBV20-1 TGCAGTGCTACTTCCTCGTCCGGAGTCGGAGAGACCCAGTACTTC CSATSSSGVGETQYF
TRBJ2-7 NA NA TRBV10-2 TGCGCCGCCGGCGAGCAGTACTTC CAAGEQYF
TRBJ2-3 NA NA TRBV29-1 TGCAGCGTTGCCAGGTCCCTCGGAGATACGCAGTATTTT CSVARSLGDTQYF
TRBJ2-1 few TRBD2 TRBV27 TGTGCCAGCTCCAGGACTAGCGGACTAAGCTCCTACAATGAGCAGTTCTTC CASSRTSGLSSYNEQFF
TRBJ2-7 few NA TRBV12-3/TRBV12-4 TGTGCCAGCAGTTTTCCGCGGGGCCGAACCTACGAGCAGTACTTC CASSFPRGRTYEQYF
TRBJ1-2 many NA TRBV30 TGTGCCTGGAGTGTACAGTGGGGCTTCGACGGCTACACCTTC CAWSVQWGFDGYTF
TRBJ2-7 NA NA TRBV4-3 TGCGCCAGCAGCCAAGCGCCAACCTACGAGCAGTACTTC CASSQAPTYEQYF
TRBJ2-3 many NA TRBV6-1 TGTGCCAGCAGCAACTTGGGGGCTAGCACAGATACGCAGTATTTT CASSNLGASTDTQYF
TRBJ1-2 NA TRBD1 TRBV20-1 TGCAGTGCAGGGACAGGGGGCTTATCTGGCTACACCTTC CSAGTGGLSGYTF
TRBJ2-2 few NA TRBV7-8 TGTGCCAGCAGCTTACCGGGGGCCCAGGGGGGTACCGGGGAGCTGTTTTTT CASSLPGAQGGTGELFF
TRBJ1-2 few TRBD1 TRBV20-1 TGCAGCAGCCGGCCGGGACAGACAAACTATGGCTACACCTTC CSSRPGQTNYGYTF
TRBJ2-7 NA TRBD2 TRBV11-2 TGTGCCAGCAGTCGGGGACTAGCGGGGAGCTCCTACGAGCAGTACTTC CASSRGLAGSSYEQYF
TRBJ1-5 NA NA TRBV7-9 TGTGCCAGCAGCTATCGAGGGAAGCCCCAGCATTTT CASSYRGKPQHF
TRBJ2-1 once TRBD1 TRBV27 TGTGCCAGCAGCGGACAGGGTGGCTACAATGAGCAGTTCTTC CASSGQGGYNEQFF
TRBJ2-5 NA NA TRBV5-4 TGTGCCAGCAGCAGGCCGGCGATCCAAGAGACCCAGTACTTC CASSRPAIQETQYF
TRBJ1-5 NA NA TRBV20-1 TGCAGTGCTAGACAGGGGCGGCAGCCCCAGCATTTT CSARQGRQPQHF
TRBJ2-3 NA TRBD1 TRBV19 TGTGCCAGTAGTAGGGACAGTGGGAGCACAGATACGCAGTATTTT CASSRDSGSTDTQYF
TRBJ1-2 many NA TRBV6-2/TRBV6-3 TGTGCCAGCAGTTACTCCCATTTAACGGGTGGCTACACCTTC CASSYSHLTGGYTF
TRBJ1-5 NA NA TRBV28 TGTGCCAGCAGGGCGGGACGGCATCAGCCCCAGCATTTT CASRAGRHQPQHF
TRBJ2-1 many TRBD2 TRBV27 TGTGCCAGCAGTTTGAATCCCCGACTAGCAAATGAGCAGTTCTTC CASSLNPRLANEQFF
TRBJ2-5 few NA TRBV5-1 TGCGCCAGCAGCTCGAACAAGCGCGAGACCCAGTACTTC CASSSNKRETQYF
TRBJ2-7 NA NA TRBV25-1 TGTGCCAGCAGTGGCGCCACCATCCAAGGCTACGAGCAGTACTTC CASSGATIQGYEQYF
TRBJ2-5 many NA TRBV20-1 TGCAGTGCCGGGCCGCGGGATGAGACCCAGTACTTC CSAGPRDETQYF
TRBJ2-3 few NA TRBV6-2/TRBV6-3 TGTGCCAGCAGTTACTCGAGACTGGGGGCAGATACGCAGTATTTT CASSYSRLGADTQYF
TRBJ2-2 few NA TRBV6-9 TGTGCCAGCAGTTATCGTCCCAGGGGTGGCGGGGAGCTGTTTTTT CASSYRPRGGGELFF
TRBJ1-2 many NA TRBV30 TGTGCCTGGAGTACCGGACAGTTTCTCTATGGCTACACCTTC CAWSTGQFLYGYTF